The 3 T cell receptor beta chains given below trace back to one sample, sequenced in a study of Tregs in tolerant kidney transplant recipients. Related graft donors supplied nonmyeloablative bone marrow transplants, and mixed chimerism was transient. TCRdb's copy holds only in-frame clones and misses some; the assay was immunoSEQ multiplex PCR. The sample table includes approximately 6,600 clones. This specimen was CD8+ T cells from blood (PBMCs), taken 12 months after the transplant. These receptors all come from a human patient who received a combined kidney and bone marrow transplant. These T cells may partly come from the graft donor.

A word on this clone: One end of the junction is discordant with germline, which a read error may explain. Coverage ceases 3 residues before the CDR3 finishes, and the germline J gene fills in the end. This chain connects TRBV7-7 to TRBJ2-5; 11 bases fit TRBD2. This CDR3 region has 17 residues. Germline CDR1 reads SSHAT; CDR2 reads FNYEAQ (reference sequence). The CDR3 region is CASSLLTSGSLGETQYF. The CDR3 bases that were read are TGTGCTAGCAGCTTACTTACTAGCGGGAGCCTTGGGGAGACC.

Comment on this clone: The CDR3 extends 3 residues past the end of the read, so its final part is completed from the germline J gene. This chain connects TRBV29-1 to TRBJ2-5; a possible D gene is TRBD2 (6 bases). Germline CDR1 SQVTM, CDR2 ANQGSEA. The V gene lost 4 bases and the J gene lost 5 bases, with 11 bases spanning the gap. The CDR3 has 12 residues. CDR3 sequence reads: CSVVGRGETQYF. The DNA read from the CDR3 is TGCAGCGTTGTGGGTCGGGGGGAGACC.

For this clone: The read ends 3 residues before the CDR3 terminus; that terminus is restored from the germline J gene. The rearrangement links TRBV2 to TRBJ2-7; 11 bases agree with TRBD2. The V gene end was trimmed by 3 bases and the J gene end by 3 bases; junction bases not matched to a gene: 1. CDR1 and CDR2 from the germline V gene are SNHLY and FYNNEI. This CDR3 region has 14 residues. The CDR3 DNA, read in part, is TGTGCCAGCAGTGACACTAGCGGGGGCTACGAG. Translating gives CASSDTSGGYE. The full CDR3 reads CASSDTSGGYEQYF.